The rows below give T cell receptor beta chains drawn from one sample of a study of PD-1 blockade in classical Hodgkin lymphoma. Some clones are missing from TCRdb's copy, which holds only in-frame ones; the method was immunoSEQ multiplex PCR. This sample has approximately 27,000 clones, with almost 85% found just once. The material sequenced was peripheral blood mononuclear cells (PBMCs), taken before the fourth cycle of nivolumab. All receptors derive from a human donor with classical Hodgkin lymphoma. Both conserved end residues are part of each CDR3. A D gene is named only where the DNA matches it firmly. Expanded clones get a size class; other rows say once, few or many, or leave the size out.

V: TRBV9
D: -
size: -
J: TRBJ1-1
CDR3: CASTTGTLNTEAFF
DNA: TGTGCCAGCACTACCGGGACATTGAACACTGAAGCTTTCTTT

V: TRBV7-2
D: TRBD2
size: -
J: TRBJ2-7
CDR3: CASSLARLAGREQYF
DNA: TGTGCCAGCAGCTTAGCGCGGCTAGCGGGGCGCGAGCAGTACTTC

V: TRBV20-1
D: -
size: once
J: TRBJ1-2
CDR3: CRVGWLTF
DNA: TGCAGAGTCGGGTGGCTAACGTTT

V: TRBV2
D: TRBD1
size: -
J: TRBJ1-5
CDR3: CASTQTGTGSNQPQHF
DNA: TGTGCCAGCACCCAAACCGGGACAGGGAGCAATCAGCCCCAGCATTTT

V: TRBV7-2
D: TRBD2
size: -
J: TRBJ2-3
CDR3: CASSFAGGRGDTQYF
DNA: TGTGCCAGCAGCTTCGCGGGGGGGCGCGGAGATACGCAGTATTTT

V: TRBV5-1
D: -
size: once
J: TRBJ1-1
CDR3: CASSFKGDTEAFF
DNA: TGCGCCAGCAGCTTTAAGGGGGACACTGAAGCTTTCTTT

V: TRBV5-4
D: TRBD1
size: -
J: TRBJ1-2
CDR3: CASSSKTGGYGYTF
DNA: TGTGCCAGCAGCTCTAAGACAGGGGGCTATGGCTACACCTTC

V: TRBV28
D: -
size: once
J: TRBJ1-1
CDR3: CASSGFQLGHGNTEAFF
DNA: TGTGCCAGCAGTGGATTCCAACTTGGCCATGGGAACACTGAAGCTTTCTTT

V: TRBV7-2
D: -
size: once
J: TRBJ1-6
CDR3: CASSQTRTANSPLHF
DNA: TGTGCCAGCAGCCAAACCCGGACAGCTAATTCACCCCTCCACTTT

V: TRBV7-2
D: TRBD1
size: -
J: TRBJ1-1
CDR3: CASSPLYPQGATEAFF
DNA: TGTGCCAGCAGCCCCTTATATCCCCAGGGGGCGACTGAAGCTTTCTTT

V: TRBV6-1
D: -
size: -
J: TRBJ2-1
CDR3: CASSTGYNEQFF
DNA: TGTGCCAGCTCCACCGGCTACAATGAGCAGTTCTTC

V: TRBV13
D: TRBD2
size: few
J: TRBJ2-6
CDR3: CASRGGAAGANVLTF
DNA: TGCGCGAGCCGCGGGGGGGCCGCTGGGGCCAACGTCCTGACTTTC

V: TRBV2
D: -
size: -
J: TRBJ2-7
CDR3: CASSAVVTNSYEQYF
DNA: TGTGCCAGCAGTGCGGTGGTCACAAACTCCTACGAGCAGTACTTC

V: TRBV19
D: TRBD1
size: -
J: TRBJ1-2
CDR3: CASSPNQQGANYGYTF
DNA: TGTGCCAGTAGCCCCAACCAGCAGGGGGCTAACTATGGCTACACCTTC

V: TRBV10-3
D: -
size: few
J: TRBJ2-7
CDR3: CAISEAVLGYEQYF
DNA: TGTGCCATCAGTGAGGCGGTATTAGGATACGAGCAGTACTTC

V: TRBV7-8
D: TRBD2
size: -
J: TRBJ2-1
CDR3: CASSLPTSGVLKQFF
DNA: TGTGCCAGCAGCTTACCAACTAGCGGGGTATTGAAACAGTTCTTC

V: TRBV11-2
D: TRBD1
size: -
J: TRBJ1-1
CDR3: CASSPRQGPLGTEAFF
DNA: TGTGCCAGCAGCCCAAGACAGGGGCCCTTGGGAACTGAAGCTTTCTTT

V: TRBV5-1
D: TRBD1
size: -
J: TRBJ1-5
CDR3: CASSLGQGASQPQHF
DNA: TGCGCCAGCAGCTTGGGACAGGGGGCCAGTCAGCCCCAGCATTTT

V: TRBV18
D: TRBD1
size: -
J: TRBJ1-1
CDR3: CASSGQDFFTEAFF
DNA: TGTGCCAGCTCGGGACAGGATTTCTTCACTGAAGCTTTCTTT

V: TRBV5-1
D: TRBD1
size: -
J: TRBJ1-2
CDR3: CASSLTKTGPYGYTF
DNA: TGCGCCAGCAGCTTAACGAAGACAGGGCCCTATGGCTACACCTTC

V: TRBV5-1
D: -
size: -
J: TRBJ1-1
CDR3: CASSLSRDHLNTEAFF
DNA: TGCGCCAGCAGCTTGTCCAGGGACCATCTGAACACTGAAGCTTTCTTT

V: TRBV6-1
D: -
size: few
J: TRBJ2-1
CDR3: CASSPGFFSYNEQFF
DNA: TGTGCCAGCAGCCCAGGGTTTTTTAGTTACAATGAGCAGTTCTTC

V: TRBV7-9
D: -
size: -
J: TRBJ2-1
CDR3: CASSRSWENEQFF
DNA: TGTGCCAGCAGCCGAAGTTGGGAAAATGAGCAGTTCTTC

V: TRBV4-1
D: -
size: -
J: TRBJ2-1
CDR3: CASSQDPAGGREQFF
DNA: TGCGCCAGCAGCCAAGATCCTGCGGGCGGAAGGGAGCAGTTCTTC

V: TRBV19
D: TRBD1
size: -
J: TRBJ1-2
CDR3: CASSSDGTGVYGYTF
DNA: TGTGCCAGTAGTTCGGACGGGACAGGAGTATACGGCTACACCTTC

V: TRBV9
D: TRBD1
size: -
J: TRBJ2-1
CDR3: CASSQLTGAFAEQFF
DNA: TGTGCCAGCAGCCAATTGACAGGGGCCTTTGCTGAGCAGTTCTTC

V: TRBV6-5
D: -
size: -
J: TRBJ2-1
CDR3: CASTRGGEQFF
DNA: TGTGCCAGCACCAGGGGAGGTGAGCAGTTCTTC

V: TRBV7-2
D: -
size: -
J: TRBJ2-3
CDR3: CASSPDTDTQYF
DNA: TGTGCCAGCAGCCCAGACACAGATACGCAGTATTTT

V: TRBV6-1
D: -
size: once
J: TRBJ1-2
CDR3: CASSTYQMGGYGYTF
DNA: TGTGCCAGCAGTACCTATCAGATGGGAGGATATGGCTACACCTTC

V: TRBV7-2
D: -
size: few
J: TRBJ1-2
CDR3: CASSLHGGYGYTF
DNA: TGTGCCAGCAGCTTACACGGAGGCTATGGCTACACCTTC

V: TRBV6-1
D: -
size: -
J: TRBJ2-7
CDR3: CASNSNRVGYEQYF
DNA: TGTGCCAGCAACTCAAACAGGGTGGGCTACGAGCAGTACTTC

V: TRBV5-4
D: TRBD2
size: -
J: TRBJ2-7
CDR3: CASSLAGGNLEQYF
DNA: TGTGCCAGCAGCTTAGCGGGGGGGAACTTGGAGCAGTACTTC

V: TRBV9
D: -
size: -
J: TRBJ2-3
CDR3: CASSVAGDTDTQYF
DNA: TGTGCCAGCAGCGTAGCGGGTGACACAGATACGCAGTATTTT

V: TRBV9
D: TRBD2
size: -
J: TRBJ2-5
CDR3: CASSPRGGLAGGQTQYF
DNA: TGTGCCAGCAGCCCTCGAGGGGGACTAGCGGGGGGACAGACCCAGTACTTC

V: TRBV11-2
D: -
size: few
J: TRBJ2-2
CDR3: CASSLEGPTTGELFF
DNA: TGTGCCAGCAGCTTAGAGGGCCCGACCACCGGGGAGCTGTTTTTT

V: TRBV5-1
D: -
size: -
J: TRBJ1-1
CDR3: CASTYELGAGEAFF
DNA: TGCGCCAGCACCTACGAATTGGGGGCGGGGGAAGCTTTCTTT

V: TRBV4-1
D: TRBD2
size: -
J: TRBJ2-5
CDR3: CASSNAIAGGPGETQYF
DNA: TGCGCCAGCAGCAACGCAATAGCGGGGGGGCCAGGAGAGACCCAGTACTTC

V: TRBV5-1
D: -
size: -
J: TRBJ2-3
CDR3: CASSLSPGTPGTQYF
DNA: TGCGCCAGCAGCCTTTCTCCGGGGACCCCAGGTACGCAGTATTTT